This T cell receptor (beta chain) was sequenced for a study of control samples from healthy donors and cancer patients (dated by TCRdb to 2018 to 2020). Looking up the germline V gene yields CDR1 SGHRS and CDR2 YFSETQ. Trimming costs V 4 bases and J 4 bases, and their ends lie 20 bases apart. The CDR3 numbers 16 residues from cysteine through phenylalanine. Only the CDR3 DNA is retained, 48 bases long and in frame from the first base. Points on this clone: The antigen it recognizes is unknown. Base qualities are not provided; no much larger clone lies one nucleotide away.

The method was the immunoSEQ multiplex PCR assay. This is the immuneACCESS table as TCRdb keeps it, with only in-frame sequences that have V and J called. A part of the clones is gone; compared with another copy, unresolved V genes explain less than half, and the rest is unexplained. A total of roughly 21,000 clones appear in this sample, approximately 81% of them only once. The leading ten clones occupy about 23% of the sample. The sample consisted of PBMCs. The rearrangement combines TRBV5-1 with TRBJ1-2, with TRBD1 perhaps the D gene, on 5 matching bases. The receptor's source is a man aged 60-69 years with colorectal cancer. The bases read TGCGCCAGCAGCCTCGGAGCCGGGACGGACGGCTATGGCTACACCTTC. This gives the protein CASSLGAGTDGYGYTF.